This is a list of T cell receptor beta chains from one sample in a study of blood T cell repertoires in COVID-19. The method was immunoSEQ multiplex PCR; TCRdb's version includes in-frame clones alone and lacks a portion of them. This table has just over 80,000 clones, more than 65% appearing once. The material sequenced was peripheral blood. The source of these receptors is a woman older than 75 with active or convalescent COVID-19. The CDR3 runs from the conserved cysteine through the conserved F or W. A D gene is named only where the DNA matches it firmly. The size field is filled for only some rows; it gives once, few, many or a size class.

CDR3aa: CASSYSRISRQRDQPQHF; CDR3nt: TGTGCCAGCAGTTACTCGAGGATCTCCCGACAGAGAGATCAGCCCCAGCATTTT; d_gene: -; abundance: -; v_gene: TRBV6-2/TRBV6-3; j_gene: TRBJ1-5
CDR3aa: CASSLEGGNSPLHF; CDR3nt: TGTGCCAGCAGCTTAGAGGGGGGTAATTCACCCCTCCACTTT; d_gene: -; abundance: many; v_gene: TRBV11-3; j_gene: TRBJ1-6
CDR3aa: CASSYSTSLNTEAFF; CDR3nt: TGTGCCAGCAGTTACTCGACTTCCCTGAACACTGAAGCTTTCTTT; d_gene: -; abundance: -; v_gene: TRBV6-5; j_gene: TRBJ1-1
CDR3aa: CASSRQTGFPYEQYF; CDR3nt: TGTGCCAGCAGCCGGCAAACCGGGTTCCCCTACGAGCAGTACTTC; d_gene: -; abundance: -; v_gene: TRBV3-1/TRBV3-2; j_gene: TRBJ2-7
CDR3aa: CASSRGSSYGYTF; CDR3nt: TGTGCCAGCAGTAGGGGGAGTAGCTATGGCTACACCTTC; d_gene: -; abundance: -; v_gene: TRBV7-9; j_gene: TRBJ1-2
CDR3aa: CSAGQNYEQYF; CDR3nt: TGCAGTGCTGGACAAAACTACGAGCAGTACTTC; d_gene: -; abundance: medium-sized; v_gene: TRBV20-1; j_gene: TRBJ2-7
CDR3aa: CASSLVRPPPNTEAFF; CDR3nt: TGCGCCAGCAGCTTGGTCAGGCCCCCCCCTAACACTGAAGCTTTCTTT; d_gene: -; abundance: -; v_gene: TRBV5-1; j_gene: TRBJ1-1
CDR3aa: CASSLLSIAGGQNEQFF; CDR3nt: TGTGCCAGCAGCCTACTTTCGATAGCGGGGGGGCAAAATGAGCAGTTCTTC; d_gene: TRBD2; abundance: -; v_gene: TRBV11-2; j_gene: TRBJ2-1
CDR3aa: CASSYAGWNQPQHF; CDR3nt: TGTGCCAGCAGTTACGCAGGGTGGAATCAGCCCCAGCATTTT; d_gene: -; abundance: -; v_gene: TRBV6-2/TRBV6-3; j_gene: TRBJ1-5
CDR3aa: CASSRPRGVPGELFF; CDR3nt: TGTGCCAGCAGTCGCCCCAGGGGGGTTCCCGGGGAGCTGTTTTTT; d_gene: -; abundance: once; v_gene: TRBV6-5; j_gene: TRBJ2-2
CDR3aa: CASIETGAYSGANVLTF; CDR3nt: TGTGCCAGCATCGAGACAGGGGCATACTCTGGGGCCAACGTCCTGACTTTC; d_gene: TRBD1; abundance: -; v_gene: TRBV28; j_gene: TRBJ2-6
CDR3aa: CASSQGGASNYGYTF; CDR3nt: TGTGCCAGCAGCCAAGGAGGTGCCTCTAACTATGGCTACACCTTC; d_gene: -; abundance: -; v_gene: TRBV3-1/TRBV3-2; j_gene: TRBJ1-2
CDR3aa: CASSSGLAGGPSYNEQFF; CDR3nt: TGTGCCAGCAGCTCCGGACTAGCGGGGGGACCATCCTACAATGAGCAGTTCTTC; d_gene: TRBD2; abundance: -; v_gene: TRBV5-5; j_gene: TRBJ2-1
CDR3aa: CASSLAGQPETQYF; CDR3nt: TGTGCTAGCAGCTTAGCGGGACAGCCGGAGACCCAGTACTTC; d_gene: -; abundance: few; v_gene: TRBV7-7; j_gene: TRBJ2-5
CDR3aa: CSIGDSNTEAFF; CDR3nt: TGCAGCATAGGGGATTCGAACACTGAAGCTTTCTTT; d_gene: -; abundance: -; v_gene: TRBV29-1; j_gene: TRBJ1-1
CDR3aa: CASSPSGQNHGYTF; CDR3nt: TGTGCCAGCAGCCCCTCGGGACAGAATCATGGCTACACCTTC; d_gene: TRBD1; abundance: -; v_gene: TRBV7-8; j_gene: TRBJ1-2
CDR3aa: CASRDRGNTEAFF; CDR3nt: TGTGCCAGCAGGGACAGGGGGAACACTGAAGCTTTCTTT; d_gene: TRBD1; abundance: -; v_gene: TRBV2; j_gene: TRBJ1-1
CDR3aa: CAFAGFFSGANVLTF; CDR3nt: TGTGCCTTCGCGGGTTTTTTCTCTGGGGCCAACGTCCTGACTTTC; d_gene: -; abundance: -; v_gene: TRBV30; j_gene: TRBJ2-6
CDR3aa: CASSSEIQETQYF; CDR3nt: TGTGCCAGCAGTTCGGAGATCCAAGAGACCCAGTACTTC; d_gene: -; abundance: -; v_gene: TRBV7-8; j_gene: TRBJ2-5